The 23 T cell receptor beta chains below were found in one sample sequenced in a study of blood T cell repertoires in COVID-19. The table came from immunoSEQ multiplex PCR; TCRdb's copy has only in-frame clones and leaves some out. The data show around 260,000 clones, approximately 91% seen once. The source material was peripheral blood. These receptors came from a woman in her 40s who had recovered from COVID-19.

J is TRBJ2-1 and V is TRBV28; a possible D gene is TRBD1 (5 bases). V was cut by 2 bases and J by 3 bases, with 11 bases left in between. CDR3 length: 15 amino acids. Germline-derived CDR1 and CDR2 are MDHEN and SYDVKM. The DNA for the CDR3 is TGTGCCAGCAGTTTACGAGACAGAGACTACAATGAGCAGTTCTTC. It translates to CASSLRDRDYNEQFF. Full variable domain (missing parts from reference TRBV28 and TRBJ2-1): DVKVTQSSRYLVKRTGEKVFLECVQDMDHENMFWYRQDPGLGLRLIYFSYDVKMKEKGDIPEGYSVSREKKERFSLILESASTNQTSMYLCASSLRDRDYNEQFFGPGTRLTVL.

This clone was seen a single time. The genes are TRBV21-1 and TRBJ2-5; the table assigns TRBD2, which was not confirmed against the DNA. TRBV21-1 is tagged as a pseudogene. This CDR3 has 16 residues. CDR3 protein: CASSNYTSGDQETQYF. CDR3 nucleotides: TGTGCCAGCAGCAATTACACTAGCGGGGACCAAGAGACCCAGTACTTC.

V usage is TRBV5-4 and J usage is TRBJ2-5, with D maybe TRBD2 (6 bases). The V gene's germline CDR1 is SGHNT and CDR2 YYREEE (reference sequence). The CDR3 sequence is 13 residues long. Trimming left V 1 base short and J 5 bases short, with 9 bases between. The CDR3 bases are TGTGCCAGCAGCTTGCGGGGGATGGAGACCCAGTACTTC. This encodes CASSLRGMETQYF.

The chain employs TRBV5-1 and TRBJ1-1; 12 bases are a match to TRBD1. Germline trimming cut 4 bases from V and 5 bases from J; bases unmatched to any gene: 6. CDR3 length: 15 amino acids. Germline CDR1 reads SGHRS; CDR2 reads YFSETQ. The CDR3 DNA sequence: TGCGCCAGCAGCCCGGGACAGGGGGCGCCTACTGAAGCTTTCTTT. Translation gives CASSPGQGAPTEAFF.

About this clone itself: The sample contains more than one DNA sequence encoding this CDR3. The chain has TRBV19 and TRBJ2-5; TRBD2 might be the D (6 bases). Trimming shortened V by 4 bases and J by 5 bases, and 11 bases separated the two germline ends. The CDR3 extends over 13 amino acids. CDR1 and CDR2 from the germline V gene are LNHDA and SQIVND (reference sequence). CDR3 DNA: TGTGCCAGTAGTACCGGGAGTCAGGAGACCCAGTACTTC. This codes for CASSTGSQETQYF.

The chain is built from TRBV10-3 and TRBJ2-2; TRBD2 is a possible D gene (6 bases). Germline CDR1 and CDR2: ENHRY and SYGVKD. This CDR3 is 14 amino acids long. Trimming left V 6 bases short and J 6 bases short, with 14 bases between. In DNA, the CDR3 is TGTGCCATCAGCCATGGGAGGCGGTCCGGGGAGCTGTTTTTT. It codes for CAISHGRRSGELFF.

The chain joins TRBV20-1 to TRBJ2-7, with 8 bases matching TRBD2. CDR3 length: 16 residues. Germline assignment: CDR1 DFQATT and CDR2 SNEGSKA (reference sequence). Germline trimming cut 3 bases from V and 2 bases from J; bases unmatched to any gene: 12. The CDR3 loop reads CSASALGGTSPYEQYF. The DNA for the CDR3 is TGCAGTGCTAGTGCGCTAGGGGGGACTAGTCCCTACGAGCAGTACTTC.

This clone was counted many times. The V gene is TRBV5-8, the J gene TRBJ2-7; 12 nucleotides match TRBD2. The CDR3 consists of 16 residues. CDR1 is SGHTS and CDR2 is YDEGEE in the germline V gene. The V segment lost 4 bases and the J segment 3 bases; nucleotides outside the gene matches: 8. The CDR3 loop reads CASSPDGLAGHYEQYF. CDR3 sequence (DNA): TGTGCCAGCAGCCCCGACGGACTAGCGGGGCACTACGAGCAGTACTTC.

The chain has TRBV28 and TRBJ1-4; TRBD1 might be the D (6 bases). The V and J ends lost 6 bases and 8 bases respectively, with 16 bases between them. The CDR3 loop spans 14 amino acids. In germline, CDR1 is MDHEN, CDR2 SYDVKM. CDR3 residues: CASSRGGVAEKLFF. Here the CDR3 DNA reads TGTGCCAGCAGCCGAGGGGGAGTGGCGGAAAAACTGTTTTTT.

The gene calls are TRBV2 and TRBJ2-5; 9 nucleotides agree with TRBD2. V lost 4 bases to trimming and J lost 5 bases; unmatched junction nucleotides: 8. The germline V gene encodes CDR1 SNHLY and CDR2 FYNNEI. There are 15 residues in the CDR3. The CDR3 sequence is CASSGTEAGGETQYF. DNA for the CDR3: TGTGCCAGCAGTGGAACGGAGGCGGGGGGGGAGACCCAGTACTTC. Using reference TRBV2 and TRBJ2-5 for the parts outside the CDR3, the full variable domain is EPEVTQTPSHQVTQMGQEVILRCVPISNHLYFYWYRQILGQKVEFLVSFYNNEISEKSEIFDDQFSVERPDGSNFTLKIRSTKLEDSAMYFCASSGTEAGGETQYFGPGTRLLVL.

The rearrangement joins TRBV2 to TRBJ2-3; D perhaps matches TRBD1 (6 bases). Germline lookup yields CDR1 SNHLY and CDR2 FYNNEI. The length of the CDR3 is 17 residues. Trimming stripped 6 bases from V and 1 base from J, with 20 bases between. DNA for the CDR3: TGTGCCAGCAGGGGTGGGGAGTGGTCAGGGGGCACAGATACGCAGTATTTT. It encodes CASRGGEWSGGTDTQYF.

The rearrangement links TRBV6-2 or TRBV6-3 to TRBJ2-7, with 11 bases that match TRBD2. In germline, CDR1 is MNHEY, CDR2 SVGEGT. The CDR3 is 15 residues long. The junction had 3 bases not matched to a gene; V was cut back by 3 bases and J by 2 bases. The DNA of the CDR3 is TGTGCCAGCAGTTATGGTAGCGGGAGGGCCTACGAGCAGTACTTC. Protein: CASSYGSGRAYEQYF.

In the case of this clone: This same CDR3 is encoded by further DNA sequences in the sample. V gene TRBV9 combines with J gene TRBJ2-7; tentative D call: TRBD2 (6 bases). The V and J ends lost 0 bases and 0 bases respectively, with 7 bases between them. The CDR3 loop spans 14 amino acids. Germline V gene sequence: CDR1 SGDLS, CDR2 YYNGEE. As DNA, the CDR3 is TGTGCCAGCAGCGTAGGGGGGGACTCCTACGAGCAGTACTTC. Encoded protein: CASSVGGDSYEQYF.

J is TRBJ2-2 and V is TRBV6-5; D call uncertain. V dropped 8 bases and J dropped 2 bases, with 9 bases sitting between them. Germline V lookup: CDR1 MNHEY, CDR2 SVGAGI. The CDR3 loop spans 13 amino acids. CDR3 residues: CASLTDNTGELFF. The CDR3 nucleotides read TGTGCCAGCTTAACAGACAACACCGGGGAGCTGTTTTTT.

J is TRBJ2-1 and V is TRBV6-1; a weak D match, TRBD2 (6 bases). The CDR3 covers 15 residues. Trimming pared 3 bases from V and 6 bases from J, leaving 15 bases between. The germline CDR1 and CDR2 sequences are MNHNS and SASEGT. CDR3 DNA sequence: TGTGCCAGCAGTGATGGGTCGGGAGTTACCAATGAGCAGTTCTTC. Its translation: CASSDGSGVTNEQFF.

The rearrangement joins TRBV5-1 to TRBJ1-6; no reliable D call. CDR3 length: 15 residues. Germline CDR1 reads SGHRS; CDR2 reads YFSETQ. Trimming removed 4 bases at V and 4 bases at J, with 12 bases between. The CDR3 DNA reads as TGCGCCAGCAGCCCGGAGAGCACATATAATTCACCCCTCCACTTT. Translation gives CASSPESTYNSPLHF.

The rearrangement links TRBV19 to TRBJ2-3, with a possible D match to TRBD1 (5 bases). The germline V and J ends were trimmed by 5 bases and 1 base, with 16 bases remaining between them. The CDR3 has 16 residues. Germline V gene lookup returns CDR1 LNHDA and CDR2 SQIVND (reference sequence). CDR3: CASSGLGALGTDTQYF. CDR3 sequence (DNA): TGTGCCAGTAGTGGTCTAGGGGCGCTGGGCACAGATACGCAGTATTTT.

The V call is TRBV28, the J call TRBJ2-3, with TRBD2 matching over 10 bases. V was pared by 5 bases and J by 1 base, with 6 bases of the junction left unmatched. CDR3 length: 16 amino acids. Germline assignment: CDR1 MDHEN and CDR2 SYDVKM. The CDR3 loop reads CASSPAGGRGTDTQYF. In DNA, the CDR3 is TGTGCCAGCAGTCCAGCGGGAGGGCGGGGCACAGATACGCAGTATTTT. The variable domain in full, completed from reference TRBV28 and TRBJ2-3, reads DVKVTQSSRYLVKRTGEKVFLECVQDMDHENMFWYRQDPGLGLRLIYFSYDVKMKEKGDIPEGYSVSREKKERFSLILESASTNQTSMYLCASSPAGGRGTDTQYFGPGTRLTVL.

This rearrangement joins TRBV6-5 to TRBJ2-5; 10 bases map to TRBD1. V shed 6 bases and J 5 bases; nucleotides not matched to a gene: 9. CDR3 length: 15 amino acids. CDR1 is MNHEY and CDR2 is SVGAGI in the germline V gene. The CDR3 sequence is CASRAPGTGVETQYF. The CDR3 DNA reads TGTGCCAGCAGAGCCCCCGGGACAGGGGTGGAGACCCAGTACTTC.

The chain carries TRBV2 and TRBJ1-3, with 7 bases that match TRBD1. Losses at the gene ends were 6 bases for V and 4 bases for J; bases not matched to a gene: 9. Germline V gives CDR1 SNHLY, CDR2 FYNNEI. This CDR3 comprises 15 residues. The CDR3 bases are TGTGCCAGCAGCGGCCGCGAGGGACAGGGAAACACCATATATTTT. Translated, it gives CASSGREGQGNTIYF.

The table lists this clone with a few counts. J is TRBJ2-7 and V is TRBV2; 9 bases fit TRBD1. Looked up from germline, CDR1 is SNHLY and CDR2 is FYNNEI. V lost 3 bases to trimming and J lost 5 bases; unmatched junction nucleotides: 8. This CDR3 spans 15 amino acids. The CDR3 reads CASSEWDRAQNEQYF. The DNA of the CDR3 is TGTGCCAGCAGTGAGTGGGACAGGGCCCAGAACGAGCAGTACTTC. Variable domain in full (rest from reference TRBV2 and TRBJ2-7): EPEVTQTPSHQVTQMGQEVILRCVPISNHLYFYWYRQILGQKVEFLVSFYNNEISEKSEIFDDQFSVERPDGSNFTLKIRSTKLEDSAMYFCASSEWDRAQNEQYFGPGTRLTVT.

V gene TRBV27 combines with J gene TRBJ1-1; maybe TRBD1 (6 bases). This CDR3 contains 15 residues. V was trimmed by 8 bases and J by 4 bases, leaving 20 bases between them. The germline V gene has CDR1 MNHEY and CDR2 SMNVEV (reference sequence). CDR3 loop: CASLKGTDRSTEAFF. The CDR3 nucleotides read TGTGCCAGCCTTAAGGGGACCGACAGGAGCACTGAAGCTTTCTTT.

This chain links TRBV5-5 with TRBJ1-5; D ambiguous. V was clipped by 2 bases and J by 4 bases, with 19 bases between them. The CDR3 extends over 17 amino acids. CDR1 is SGHKS and CDR2 is YYEKEE in the germline V gene (reference sequence). This chain's CDR3 is CASSFDSENVRNQPQHF. DNA of the CDR3: TGTGCCAGCAGCTTTGACTCGGAGAATGTCCGGAATCAGCCCCAGCATTTT. Combining the CDR3 with reference TRBV5-5 and TRBJ1-5 gives the whole variable domain DAGVTQSPTHLIKTRGQQVTLRCSPISGHKSVSWYQQVLGQGPQFIFQYYEKEERGRGNFPDRFSARQFPNYSSELNVNALLLGDSALYLCASSFDSENVRNQPQHFGDGTRLSIL.